This T cell receptor beta chain emerged from a study of cytomegalovirus exposure and HLA in healthy donors. The junction had 11 bases not matched to a gene; V was cut back by 6 bases and J by 0 bases. CDR1 and CDR2 from the germline V gene are LNHDA and SQIVND (reference sequence). This CDR3 comprises 18 residues. This PCR relied on a set of 60 Vbeta primers and 13 Jbeta primers. Some clones are missing from TCRdb's copy, which holds only in-frame ones; the method was immunoSEQ multiplex PCR. Here the sample spans fewer than 200,000 clones, around 80% being singletons. Findings and limits, study-wide: Per published accounts, TCR beta sequences correctly predicted the HLA-A and HLA-B alleles of most subjects.

About this clone itself: What it binds is not known.

The TCR sequence derives from a man aged 35 to 55 in good health and CMV-seronegative. Sequencing was carried out using PBMCs. The chain has TRBV19 and TRBJ2-3; TRBD2 agrees at 11 bases. CDR3 in DNA: TGTGCCAGTAGCTTAGACCTAGCGGGGGGCTTTAGCACAGATACGCAGTATTTT. It codes for CASSLDLAGGFSTDTQYF. Full variable domain (outside the CDR3, taken from reference TRBV19 and TRBJ2-3): DGGITQSPKYLFRKEGQNVTLSCEQNLNHDAMYWYRQDPGQGLRLIYYSQIVNDFQKGDIAEGYSVSREKKESFPLTVTSAQKNPTAFYLCASSLDLAGGFSTDTQYFGPGTRLTVL.